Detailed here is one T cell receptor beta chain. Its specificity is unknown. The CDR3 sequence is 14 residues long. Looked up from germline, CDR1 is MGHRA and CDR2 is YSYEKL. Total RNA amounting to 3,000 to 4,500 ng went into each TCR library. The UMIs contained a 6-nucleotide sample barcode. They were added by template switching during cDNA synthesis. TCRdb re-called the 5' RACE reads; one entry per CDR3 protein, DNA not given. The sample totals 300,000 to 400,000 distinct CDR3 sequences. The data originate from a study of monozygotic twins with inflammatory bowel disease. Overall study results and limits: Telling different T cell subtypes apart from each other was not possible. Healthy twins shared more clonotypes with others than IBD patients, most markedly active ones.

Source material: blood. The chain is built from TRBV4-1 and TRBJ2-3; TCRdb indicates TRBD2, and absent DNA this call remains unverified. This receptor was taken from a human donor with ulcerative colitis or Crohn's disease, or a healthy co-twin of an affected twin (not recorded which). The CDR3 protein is CASSQHGTRDTQYF.